Each of the 11 T cell receptor beta chains below was sequenced from the same sample in a study of memory CD4+ T cells and cytomegalovirus serostatus. The sort gate was single viable CD3+CD4+CD8-CD45RO+ cells for memory CD4+ T cells. Measured with immunoSEQ multiplex PCR; TCRdb has only the in-frame clones, and not every one. The data contain about 80,000 clones, more than 70% of them singletons. Sequencing was carried out using memory CD4+ T cells from blood. These receptors all come from an adult in good health and CMV-seronegative.

This clone was observed a handful of times. The J gene is TRBJ2-7, the V gene TRBV5-6; TRBD1 aligns across 8 bases. Losses at the gene ends were 2 bases for V and 5 bases for J; bases not matched to a gene: 6. From germline, CDR1 is SGHDT and CDR2 YYEEEE. There are 14 residues in the CDR3. CDR3 sequence reads: CASSFWTGTHEQYF. The CDR3 nucleotides read TGTGCCAGCAGCTTTTGGACAGGGACCCACGAGCAGTACTTC.

Of note for this clone: Other DNA variants within this sample encode the same CDR3. The rearrangement joins TRBV18 to TRBJ2-3; no reliable D call. The V end was cut by 6 bases, the J end by 0 bases, with 4 bases between. The CDR3 contains 12 residues. The V gene's germline CDR1 is KGHSH and CDR2 LQKENI. The CDR3 spells CASSPSTDTQYF. The CDR3 DNA reads as TGTGCCAGCTCTCCTAGCACAGATACGCAGTATTTT.

J is TRBJ1-1 and V is TRBV27; TRBD1 might be the D (6 bases). V was shortened by 1 base and J by 5 bases, with 8 bases between the two germline ends. Looked up from germline, CDR1 is MNHEY and CDR2 is SMNVEV (reference sequence). The CDR3 runs 13 residues. CDR3: CASSLWGRTEAFF. DNA of the CDR3: TGTGCCAGCAGTTTATGGGGGCGAACTGAAGCTTTCTTT.

This chain uses TRBV5-1 with TRBJ2-3; tentatively, D is TRBD2 (6 bases). CDR1 is SGHRS, CDR2 YFSETQ, per germline. V shed 3 bases and J shed 6 bases, with 11 bases lying between them. The CDR3 length is 13 residues. This chain's CDR3 is CASSSGGVDTQYF. For the CDR3, the DNA is TGCGCCAGCAGCTCTGGAGGGGTTGATACGCAGTATTTT.

The chain uses TRBV7-3 and TRBJ2-7; possibly TRBD1 or TRBD2 for D (5 bases each). The germline V and J ends were trimmed by 5 bases and 4 bases, with 15 bases remaining between them. This CDR3 contains 14 residues. Germline-derived CDR1 and CDR2 are SGHTA and FQGTGA. The CDR3 reads CASSPRGGSYEQYF. CDR3 coding DNA: TGTGCCAGCAGCCCCCGTGGGGGATCGTACGAGCAGTACTTC. The full variable domain, its missing parts supplied by reference TRBV7-3 and TRBJ2-7, is GAGVSQTPSNKVTEKGKYVELRCDPISGHTALYWYRQSLGQGPEFLIYFQGTGAADDSGLPNDRFFAVRPEGSVSTLKIQRTERGDSAVYLCASSPRGGSYEQYFGPGTRLTVT.

CDR3 in amino acids: CASSLVDTEAFF. Here the CDR3 DNA reads TGCGCCAGCAGCTTGGTGGACACTGAAGCTTTCTTT. The chain combines TRBV5-1 with TRBJ1-1, with D unclear. The V end lost 0 bases, the J end lost 3 bases, and 3 bases lay between the germline ends. This CDR3 has 12 residues. The germline V gene has CDR1 SGHRS and CDR2 YFSETQ.

CDR3 sequence (DNA): TGTGCCAGCAGCTTGGACAGAACGGACGGCTACACCTTC. This translates into CASSLDRTDGYTF. The chain links TRBV5-4 to TRBJ1-2; D is unclear. Per the germline V gene, CDR1 is SGHNT and CDR2 is YYREEE (reference sequence). CDR3 size: 13 residues. The ends were cut back, 0 bases at V and 8 bases at J, with 11 bases in the middle.

The rearrangement joins TRBV6-1 to TRBJ2-7; either TRBD1 or TRBD2 may fit D (5 bases each). Germline V CDR1 and CDR2: MNHNS, SASEGT. This CDR3 comprises 14 residues. Trimming removed 6 bases at V and 0 bases at J, with 12 bases between. The CDR3 reads CASRVPGTSYEQYF. The CDR3 DNA sequence: TGTGCCAGCAGGGTACCCGGGACCTCCTACGAGCAGTACTTC.

The rearrangement uses TRBV10-3 and TRBJ1-2; D unclear. This CDR3 spans 15 amino acids. From germline, CDR1 is ENHRY and CDR2 SYGVKD. V lost 0 bases and J lost 1, with 9 bases in between. The CDR3 reads CAISESRQDNYGYTF. The CDR3 DNA is TGTGCCATCAGTGAGTCAAGGCAGGATAACTATGGCTACACCTTC.

Details on this clone: The same CDR3 also results from other DNA sequences found in this sample. The V and J genes are TRBV4-1 and TRBJ2-5, with 7 bases fitting TRBD2. Germline V gives CDR1 MGHRA, CDR2 YSYEKL. CDR3 length: 16 residues. V gave up 0 bases and J gave up 2 bases; unmatched junction bases: 6. The CDR3 DNA reads as TGCGCCAGCAGCCAAGATCCGGGGGGTAGGCAAGAGACCCAGTACTTC. Amino acids: CASSQDPGGRQETQYF.

This sequence joins TRBV19 and TRBJ2-1; 10 bases are shared with TRBD2. The V gene end was trimmed by 5 bases and the J gene end by 6 bases; junction bases not matched to a gene: 4. This CDR3 has 14 amino acids. Per the germline V gene, CDR1 is LNHDA and CDR2 is SQIVND (reference sequence). CDR3 coding DNA: TGTGCCAGTAGTCCTAGCGGGGGCGGCAATGAGCAGTTCTTC. It translates to CASSPSGGGNEQFF. The full variable domain, its missing parts supplied by reference TRBV19 and TRBJ2-1, is DGGITQSPKYLFRKEGQNVTLSCEQNLNHDAMYWYRQDPGQGLRLIYYSQIVNDFQKGDIAEGYSVSREKKESFPLTVTSAQKNPTAFYLCASSPSGGGNEQFFGPGTRLTVL.